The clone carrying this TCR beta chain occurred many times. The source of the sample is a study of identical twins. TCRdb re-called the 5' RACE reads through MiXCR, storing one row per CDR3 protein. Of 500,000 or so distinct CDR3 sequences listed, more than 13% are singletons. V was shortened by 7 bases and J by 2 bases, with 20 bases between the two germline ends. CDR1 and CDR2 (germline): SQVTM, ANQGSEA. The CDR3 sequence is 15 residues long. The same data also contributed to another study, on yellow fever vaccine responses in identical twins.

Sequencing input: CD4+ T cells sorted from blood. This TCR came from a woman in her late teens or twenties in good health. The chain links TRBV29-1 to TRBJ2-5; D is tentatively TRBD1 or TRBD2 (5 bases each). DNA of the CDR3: TGCAGCGCCGAAGGCCCAACCGGGGCTCAAGAGACCCAGTACTTC. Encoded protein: CSAEGPTGAQETQYF.